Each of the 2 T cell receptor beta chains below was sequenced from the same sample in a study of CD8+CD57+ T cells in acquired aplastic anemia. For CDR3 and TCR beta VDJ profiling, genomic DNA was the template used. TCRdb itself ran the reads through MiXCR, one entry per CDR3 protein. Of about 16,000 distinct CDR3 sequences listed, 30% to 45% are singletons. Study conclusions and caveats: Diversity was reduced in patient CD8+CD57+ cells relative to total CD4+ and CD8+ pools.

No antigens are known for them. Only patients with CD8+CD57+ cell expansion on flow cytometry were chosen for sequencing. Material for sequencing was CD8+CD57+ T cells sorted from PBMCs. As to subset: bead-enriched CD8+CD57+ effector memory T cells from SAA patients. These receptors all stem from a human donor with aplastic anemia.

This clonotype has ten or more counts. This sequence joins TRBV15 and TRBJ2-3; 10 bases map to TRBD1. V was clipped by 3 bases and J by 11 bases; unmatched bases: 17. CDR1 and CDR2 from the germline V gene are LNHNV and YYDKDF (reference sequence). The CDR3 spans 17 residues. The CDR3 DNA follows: TGTGCCACCAGCAGCTCCAGGTCGGGACAGGGGTTGAATGAGCAGTATTTT. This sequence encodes CATSSSRSGQGLNEQYF.

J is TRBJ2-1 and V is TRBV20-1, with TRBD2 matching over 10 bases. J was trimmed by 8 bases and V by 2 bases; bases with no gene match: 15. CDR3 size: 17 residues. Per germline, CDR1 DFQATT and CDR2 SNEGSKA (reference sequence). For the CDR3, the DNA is TGCAGTGCTAGACCCCGTTTAGCGGGAGGAAGGATCCATGAGCAGTTCTTC. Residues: CSARPRLAGGRIHEQFF.